This T cell receptor beta chain was retrieved from a study of human T cells and chemical hapten exposure. V lost 0 bases to trimming and J lost 4 bases, with 4 bases between them. Germline V gene data show CDR1 as SGHVS and CDR2 as FNYEAQ. This CDR3 is 13 amino acids long. Time point of the sample: patch test 3, about 24 weeks after DPC sensitization. As for treatment: therapeutic diphenylcyclopropenone sensitization with weekly scalp DPC. Using its own MiXCR run on the RACE reads, TCRdb lists one record per CDR3 protein. Of 95,000 to 150,000 distinct CDR3 sequences in the sample, about 11% are singletons; the top ten hold 2% to 2.5%. This clonotype has a handful of counts.

The sequence was obtained from a woman aged 45 to 65 with alopecia areata. Some clones in this sample may be carry-over from other donors' samples. The sample was whole blood, taken in connection with sensitization to the hapten diphenylcyclopropenone (DPC). The V call is TRBV7-6, the J call TRBJ1-5; D is uncertain. The CDR3, as DNA: TGTGCCAGCAGCTTAGCAAGAAATCAGCCCCAGCATTTT. Protein sequence: CASSLARNQPQHF. Full variable domain (outside the CDR3, taken from reference TRBV7-6 and TRBJ1-5): GAGVSQSPRYKVTKRGQDVALRCDPISGHVSLYWYRQALGQGPEFLTYFNYEAQQDKSGLPNDRFSAERPEGSISTLTIQRTEQRDSAMYRCASSLARNQPQHFGDGTRLSIL.